This T cell receptor beta chain came from a study of blood T cells in healthy people across ages. This clonotype has just a few counts. A second PCR of 7 to 11 cycles used a sample-barcoded 5' primer and a J-beta primer mix. With 12 random nucleotides, a template-switch adaptor tagged each individual cDNA molecule. TCRdb called the 5' RACE reads again in MiXCR, with one record for every CDR3 protein. The sample has around 1,800,000 distinct CDR3 sequences, more than 35% seen once. Sequenced: blood. The source is a human donor in good health.

CDR3 sequence (DNA): TGTGCCAGCAGTACTGGTTTTGGATCCAAAAACATTCAGTACTTC. It specifies CASSTGFGSKNIQYF. V gene TRBV2 combines with J gene TRBJ2-4, with D uncertain. Germline-derived CDR1 and CDR2 are SNHLY and FYNNEI. Trimming cost V 5 bases and J 2 bases, with 13 bases left between them. The CDR3 totals 15 residues.